Listed below are T cell receptor beta chains from one sample, sequenced in a study of immune heterogeneity within non-small cell lung tumors. In TCRdb, the multiplex PCR reads were re-called with MiXCR into one record per CDR3 protein. The table has more than 2,500 distinct CDR3 sequences, under 15% seen once. Sequenced sample: lung tumor tissue. The receptors come from a female donor with non-small cell lung cancer. CDR3s leave out the opening cysteine and the closing phenylalanine or tryptophan.

ASSPDRGSYEQY TRBJ2-7 TRBV6-1
SSDGDSGYT TRBJ1-2 TRBV29-1
ASNIRGNQPQH TRBJ1-5 TRBV2
SVEVGGGGPSEQY TRBJ2-7 TRBV29-1
ASRPTTRRGSGNTIY TRBJ1-3 TRBV6-1
ASSQGEAYEQY TRBJ2-7 TRBV3-1
ASSPAGGEQY TRBJ2-7 TRBV3-1
ASSSPGTTSNTQY TRBJ2-3 TRBV28
ATIPGQAIMNTEAF TRBJ1-1 TRBV10-3
ASSTAGGEETQY TRBJ2-5 TRBV7-7
ASSSRTGGYGYT TRBJ1-2 TRBV7-2
ASSQGPGLAGPSALSRHTGELF TRBJ2-2 TRBV4-1
ASSFAGTGSSYEQY TRBJ2-7 TRBV5-1
ASSLGTAKRLF TRBJ1-4 TRBV3-1
AINPFQGRATEAF TRBJ1-1 TRBV27
ASSYSGVRSTDTQY TRBJ2-3 TRBV6-5
ASSLAETQY TRBJ2-5 TRBV3-1
ASRYGGPNTEAF TRBJ1-1 TRBV7-2
ASSQEQTPDTQY TRBJ2-3 TRBV5-5
ASSLVTNSPLH TRBJ1-6 TRBV27
ASSYTGLAGGGGETQY TRBJ2-5 TRBV6-1
ASTQQTGRVNNSPLH TRBJ1-6 TRBV28
ASSSFGLDQPQH TRBJ1-5 TRBV5-6
ASILPGLAGRVSSYNEQF TRBJ2-1 TRBV7-9
ASSEPLTRAEAF TRBJ1-1 TRBV2
SASSTGRYEQY TRBJ2-7 TRBV29-1
ASSDPHRGGYNEQF TRBJ2-1 TRBV25-1
ASSPSGQGSNTEAF TRBJ1-1 TRBV14